This T cell receptor beta chain derives from a study of cytomegalovirus exposure and HLA in healthy donors. Comments on this clone: Its antigen is unidentified.

Study-level points and caveats: Donor immune exposure was known only as CMV serostatus. The HLA-A and HLA-B alleles of most subjects were reportedly predicted accurately from TCR beta sequences. Highest at DRB1 and lowest at HLA-C, TCR association rates differed among HLA loci in a later analysis.

PCR involved 60 Vbeta and 13 Jbeta primers. In the authors' workflow: Roughly 11 million shared chains were among the roughly 80 million unique TCR beta chains that a later analysis counted. Generated by immunoSEQ multiplex PCR, the TCRdb table keeps only in-frame clones and is missing some. Clone size and the V and J calls come from that table; the DNA yielded D and trimming. Counted here are 40,000 or so clones, about 60% occurring once; the ten biggest clones make up approximately 9.3%. The receptor was isolated from a human donor in good health. Sequencing was carried out using PBMCs.

The CDR3 sequence: CASSLGGRYEQYF. The DNA for the CDR3 is TGTGCCAGCAGTTTAGGGGGCAGGTACGAGCAGTACTTC. The chain recombines TRBV28 with TRBJ2-7; D might be TRBD1 (6 bases). The V and J ends lost 2 bases and 4 bases respectively, with 9 bases between them. The CDR3 has 13 amino acids. Germline V gene lookup returns CDR1 MDHEN and CDR2 SYDVKM.